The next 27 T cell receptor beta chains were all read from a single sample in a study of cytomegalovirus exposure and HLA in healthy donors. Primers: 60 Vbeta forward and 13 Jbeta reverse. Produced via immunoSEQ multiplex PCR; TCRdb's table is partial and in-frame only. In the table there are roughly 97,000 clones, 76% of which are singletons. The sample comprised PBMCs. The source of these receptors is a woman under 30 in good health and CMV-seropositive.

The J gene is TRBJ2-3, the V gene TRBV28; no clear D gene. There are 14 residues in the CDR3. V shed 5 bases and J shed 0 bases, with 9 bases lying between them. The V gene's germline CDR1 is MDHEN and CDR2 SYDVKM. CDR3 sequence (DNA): TGTGCCAGCAGTCGCCCGGGTAGCACAGATACGCAGTATTTT. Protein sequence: CASSRPGSTDTQYF.

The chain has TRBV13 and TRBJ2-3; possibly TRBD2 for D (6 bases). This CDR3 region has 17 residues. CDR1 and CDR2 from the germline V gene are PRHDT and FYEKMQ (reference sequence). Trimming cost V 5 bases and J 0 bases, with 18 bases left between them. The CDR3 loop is CASSPSLADASTDTQYF. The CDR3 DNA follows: TGTGCCAGCAGCCCCTCGTTAGCGGATGCTAGCACAGATACGCAGTATTTT. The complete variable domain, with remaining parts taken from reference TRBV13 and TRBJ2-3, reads AAGVIQSPRHLIKEKRETATLKCYPIPRHDTVYWYQQGPGQDPQFLISFYEKMQSDKGSIPDRFSAQQFSDYHSELNMSSLELGDSALYFCASSPSLADASTDTQYFGPGTRLTVL.

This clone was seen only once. CDR3 coding DNA: TGTGCCAGCAGCTTAGCGGTCTGGGAGCGCTACACAGATACGCAGTATTTT. Translation: CASSLAVWERYTDTQYF. The J gene is TRBJ2-3, the V gene TRBV11-3; TRBD2 might be the D (5 bases). Trimming pared 1 base from V and 2 bases from J, leaving 16 bases between. The CDR3 runs 17 residues. CDR1 SGHNT and CDR2 YENEEA come from the germline V gene.

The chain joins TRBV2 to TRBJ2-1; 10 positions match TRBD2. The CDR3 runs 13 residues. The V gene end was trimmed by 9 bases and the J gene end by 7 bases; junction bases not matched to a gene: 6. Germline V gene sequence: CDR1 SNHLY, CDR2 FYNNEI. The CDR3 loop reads CARGGLANNEQFF. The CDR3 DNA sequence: TGTGCCAGGGGGGGACTAGCGAATAATGAGCAGTTCTTC.

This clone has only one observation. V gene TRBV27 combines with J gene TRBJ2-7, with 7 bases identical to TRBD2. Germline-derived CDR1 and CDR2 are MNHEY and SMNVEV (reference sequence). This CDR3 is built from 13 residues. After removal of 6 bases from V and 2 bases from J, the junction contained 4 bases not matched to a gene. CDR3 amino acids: CASSMTSPYEQYF. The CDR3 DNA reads TGTGCCAGCAGCATGACTAGCCCCTACGAGCAGTACTTC.

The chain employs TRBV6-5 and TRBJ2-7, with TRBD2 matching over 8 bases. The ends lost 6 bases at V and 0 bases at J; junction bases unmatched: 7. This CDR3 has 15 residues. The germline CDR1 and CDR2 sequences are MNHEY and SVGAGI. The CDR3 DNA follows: TGTGCCAGCAGCAAGACCGGGACTAGCTCCTACGAGCAGTACTTC. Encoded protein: CASSKTGTSSYEQYF.

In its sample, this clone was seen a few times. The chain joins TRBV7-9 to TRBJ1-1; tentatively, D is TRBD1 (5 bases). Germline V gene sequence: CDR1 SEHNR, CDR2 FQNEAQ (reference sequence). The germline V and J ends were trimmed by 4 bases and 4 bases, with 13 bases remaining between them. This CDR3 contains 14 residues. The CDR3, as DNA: TGTGCCAGCAGCTCGGGGGGGACGGGCACTGAAGCTTTCTTT. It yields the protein CASSSGGTGTEAFF.

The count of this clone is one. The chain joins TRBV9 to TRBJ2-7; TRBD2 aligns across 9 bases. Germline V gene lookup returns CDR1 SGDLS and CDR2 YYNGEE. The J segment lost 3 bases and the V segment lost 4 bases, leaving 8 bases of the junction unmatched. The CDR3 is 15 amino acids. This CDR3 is CASSISSSGNYEQYF. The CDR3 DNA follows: TGTGCCAGCAGCATCAGTTCTAGCGGGAACTACGAGCAGTACTTC.

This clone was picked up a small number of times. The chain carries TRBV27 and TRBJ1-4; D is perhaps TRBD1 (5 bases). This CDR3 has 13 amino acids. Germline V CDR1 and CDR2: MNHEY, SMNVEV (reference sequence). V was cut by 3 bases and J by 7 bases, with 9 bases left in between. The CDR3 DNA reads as TGTGCCAGCAGTTTTGGGGGGAGTGAAAAACTGTTTTTT. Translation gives CASSFGGSEKLFF.

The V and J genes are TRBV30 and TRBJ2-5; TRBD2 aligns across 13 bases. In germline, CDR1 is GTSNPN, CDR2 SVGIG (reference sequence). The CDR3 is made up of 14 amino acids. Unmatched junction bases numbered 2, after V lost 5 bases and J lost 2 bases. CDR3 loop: CAWGTSGNQETQYF. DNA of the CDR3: TGTGCCTGGGGGACTAGCGGGAATCAAGAGACCCAGTACTTC.

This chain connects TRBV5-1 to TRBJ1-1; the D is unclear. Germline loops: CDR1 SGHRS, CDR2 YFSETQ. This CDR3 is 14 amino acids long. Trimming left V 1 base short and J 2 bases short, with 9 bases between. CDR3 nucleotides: TGCGCCAGCAGCTTGTTCGACTCTAACACTGAAGCTTTCTTT. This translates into CASSLFDSNTEAFF.

This chain's CDR3 is CASSYQGRGNTEAFF. CDR3 bases: TGTGCCAGCAGCTATCAGGGGAGAGGGAACACTGAAGCTTTCTTT. This chain links TRBV5-6 with TRBJ1-1, with a tentative D call TRBD1 (6 bases). The CDR3 has 15 amino acids. The germline gives CDR1 SGHDT, CDR2 YYEEEE. V was shortened by 3 bases and J by 1 base, with 13 bases between the two germline ends.

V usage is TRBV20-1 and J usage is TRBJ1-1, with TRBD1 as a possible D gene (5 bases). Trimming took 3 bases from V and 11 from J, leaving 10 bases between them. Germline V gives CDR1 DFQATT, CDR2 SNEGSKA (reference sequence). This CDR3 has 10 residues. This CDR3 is CSASRAWAFF. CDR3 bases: TGCAGTGCTAGCAGGGCCTGGGCTTTCTTT.

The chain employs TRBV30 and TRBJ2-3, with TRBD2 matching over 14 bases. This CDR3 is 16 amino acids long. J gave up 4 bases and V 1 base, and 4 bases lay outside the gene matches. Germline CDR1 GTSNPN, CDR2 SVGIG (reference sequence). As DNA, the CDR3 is TGTGCCTGGAGTGGGGGACTAGCGGGAGTTCCAGATACGCAGTATTTT. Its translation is CAWSGGLAGVPDTQYF.

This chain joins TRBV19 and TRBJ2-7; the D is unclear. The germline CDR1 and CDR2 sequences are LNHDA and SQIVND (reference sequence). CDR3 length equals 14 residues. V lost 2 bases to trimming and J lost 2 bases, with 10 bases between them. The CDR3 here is CASSISWQTYEQYF. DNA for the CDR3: TGTGCCAGTAGTATATCTTGGCAAACCTACGAGCAGTACTTC.

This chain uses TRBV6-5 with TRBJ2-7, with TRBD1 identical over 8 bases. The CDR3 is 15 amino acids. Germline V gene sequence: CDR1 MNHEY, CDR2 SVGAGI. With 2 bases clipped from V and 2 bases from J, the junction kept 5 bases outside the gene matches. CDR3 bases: TGTGCCAGCAGTTACCGGACAGGGAGAGCCTACGAGCAGTACTTC. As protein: CASSYRTGRAYEQYF.

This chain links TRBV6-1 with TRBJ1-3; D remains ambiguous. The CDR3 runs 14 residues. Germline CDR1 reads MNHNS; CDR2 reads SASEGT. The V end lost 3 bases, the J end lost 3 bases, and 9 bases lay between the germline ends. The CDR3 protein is CASSEWRFGNTIYF. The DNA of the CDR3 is TGTGCCAGCAGTGAGTGGAGATTTGGAAACACCATATATTTT.

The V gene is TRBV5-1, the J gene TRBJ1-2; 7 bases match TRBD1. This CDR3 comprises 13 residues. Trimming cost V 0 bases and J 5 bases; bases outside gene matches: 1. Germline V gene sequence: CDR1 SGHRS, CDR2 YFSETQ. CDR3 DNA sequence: TGCGCCAGCAGCTTGGGGACAGGATATGGCTACACCTTC. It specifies CASSLGTGYGYTF.

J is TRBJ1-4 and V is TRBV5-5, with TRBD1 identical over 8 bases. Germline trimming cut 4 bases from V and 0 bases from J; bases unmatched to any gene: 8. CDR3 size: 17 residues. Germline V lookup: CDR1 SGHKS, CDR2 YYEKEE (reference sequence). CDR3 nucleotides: TGTGCCAGCAGCAAACAGGGGGGGGTTGCAACTAATGAAAAACTGTTTTTT. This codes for CASSKQGGVATNEKLFF.

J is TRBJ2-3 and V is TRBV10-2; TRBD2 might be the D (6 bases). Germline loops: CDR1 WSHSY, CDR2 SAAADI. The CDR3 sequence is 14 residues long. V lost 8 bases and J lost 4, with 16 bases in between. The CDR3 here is CASGGTKSADTQYF. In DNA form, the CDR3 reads TGCGCCAGCGGGGGGACCAAATCCGCAGATACGCAGTATTTT.

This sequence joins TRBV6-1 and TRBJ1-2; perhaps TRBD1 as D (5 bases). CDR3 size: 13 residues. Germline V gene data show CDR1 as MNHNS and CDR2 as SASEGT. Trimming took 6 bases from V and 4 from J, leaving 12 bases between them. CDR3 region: CASRDVRAYGYTF. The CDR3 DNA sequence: TGTGCCAGCAGGGATGTCAGGGCCTATGGCTACACCTTC.

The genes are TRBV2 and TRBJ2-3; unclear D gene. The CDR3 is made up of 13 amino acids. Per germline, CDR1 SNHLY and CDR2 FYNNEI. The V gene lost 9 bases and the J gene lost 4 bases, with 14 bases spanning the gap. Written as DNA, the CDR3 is TGTGCCAGATCCGACACATGGTCAGATACGCAGTATTTT. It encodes CARSDTWSDTQYF.

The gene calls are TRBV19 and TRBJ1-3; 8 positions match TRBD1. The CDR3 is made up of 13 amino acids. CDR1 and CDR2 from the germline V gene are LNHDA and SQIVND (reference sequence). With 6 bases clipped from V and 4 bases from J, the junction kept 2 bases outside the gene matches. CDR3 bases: TGTGCCAGTAGCGGACAGGGCGGAAACACCATATATTTT. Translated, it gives CASSGQGGNTIYF.

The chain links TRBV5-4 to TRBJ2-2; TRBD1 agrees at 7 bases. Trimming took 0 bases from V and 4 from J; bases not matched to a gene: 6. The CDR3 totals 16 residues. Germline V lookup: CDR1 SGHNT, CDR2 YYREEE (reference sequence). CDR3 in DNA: TGTGCCAGCAGCTTGGGACAGGGTATCCTCACCGGGGAGCTGTTTTTT. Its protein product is CASSLGQGILTGELFF.

In nucleotides, the CDR3 is TGCGCCAGCAGTTTTGCCCCCGGGACAGGGGCAGGCGAGCAGTACTTC. Translated, it gives CASSFAPGTGAGEQYF. The chain is built from TRBV5-1 and TRBJ2-7, with 10 positions matching TRBD1. The CDR3 extends over 16 amino acids. CDR1 and CDR2 from the germline V gene are SGHRS and YFSETQ. Unmatched junction bases numbered 14, after V lost 5 bases and J lost 6 bases.

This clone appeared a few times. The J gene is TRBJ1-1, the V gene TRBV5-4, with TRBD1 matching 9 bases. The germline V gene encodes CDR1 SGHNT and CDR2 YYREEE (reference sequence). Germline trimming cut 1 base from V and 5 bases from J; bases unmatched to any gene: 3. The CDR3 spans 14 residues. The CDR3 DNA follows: TGTGCCAGCAGCTTGAACAGGGGGCGAACTGAAGCTTTCTTT. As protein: CASSLNRGRTEAFF.

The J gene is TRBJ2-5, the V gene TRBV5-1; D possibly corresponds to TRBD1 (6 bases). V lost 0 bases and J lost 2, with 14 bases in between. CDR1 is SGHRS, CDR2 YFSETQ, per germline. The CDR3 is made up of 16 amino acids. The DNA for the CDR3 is TGCGCCAGCAGCTTGGCAGGGGCCAATATTCAAGAGACCCAGTACTTC. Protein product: CASSLAGANIQETQYF.